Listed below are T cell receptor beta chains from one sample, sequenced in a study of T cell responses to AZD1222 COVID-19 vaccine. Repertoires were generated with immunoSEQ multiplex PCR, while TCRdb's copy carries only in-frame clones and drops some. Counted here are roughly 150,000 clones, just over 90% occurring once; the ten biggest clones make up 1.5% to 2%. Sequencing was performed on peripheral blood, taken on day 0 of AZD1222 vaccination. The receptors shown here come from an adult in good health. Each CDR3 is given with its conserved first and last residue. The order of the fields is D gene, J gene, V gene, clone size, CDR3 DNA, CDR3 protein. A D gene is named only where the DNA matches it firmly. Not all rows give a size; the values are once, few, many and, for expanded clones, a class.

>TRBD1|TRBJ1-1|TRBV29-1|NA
TGCAGCGTGACAGGGAGGTCGAACACTGAAGCTTTCTTT
CSVTGRSNTEAFF
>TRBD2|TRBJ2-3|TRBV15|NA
TGTGCCACCAGCAGAGAGAGGGGAGGGTCCACAGATACGCAGTATTTT
CATSRERGGSTDTQYF
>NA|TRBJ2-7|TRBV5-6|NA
TGTGCCAGCAGCTTAGGGACCGTGGGCTACGAGCAGTACTTC
CASSLGTVGYEQYF
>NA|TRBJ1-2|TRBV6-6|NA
TGTGCCAGCAGTCTTAGACAGCCACGAACCTTTAACTATGGCTACACCTTC
CASSLRQPRTFNYGYTF
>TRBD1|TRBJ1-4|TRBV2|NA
TGTGCCGGCAGACAGGGGACAACTAATGAAAAACTGTTTTTT
CAGRQGTTNEKLFF
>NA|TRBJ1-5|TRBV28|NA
TGTGCCAGCAGTCCCCAGGGCCGGGGGAGTCAGCCCCAGCATTTT
CASSPQGRGSQPQHF
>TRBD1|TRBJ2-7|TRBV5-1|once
TGCGCCAGCAGCGCCGGGACAGGGCCCTACGAGCAGTACTTC
CASSAGTGPYEQYF
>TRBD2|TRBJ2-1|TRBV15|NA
TGTGCCACCAGCAGACCGACTAGCGGGAGGCTTTCCAATGAGCAGTTCTTC
CATSRPTSGRLSNEQFF
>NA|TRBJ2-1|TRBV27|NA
TGTGCCAACGGAGGGGCGGGACTCCTAACCTACAATGAGCAGTTCTTC
CANGGAGLLTYNEQFF
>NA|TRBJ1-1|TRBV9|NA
TGTGCCAGCAGCGTAGGAGACAGTGAAGCTTTCTTT
CASSVGDSEAFF
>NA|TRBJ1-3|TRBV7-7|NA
TGTGCTAGCAGCCTTAACCCACCCCCCGAAAGACCGACGAGCTCTGGAAACACCATATATTTT
CASSLNPPPERPTSSGNTIYF
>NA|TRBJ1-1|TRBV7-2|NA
TGTGCCAGCAGCCCCAGGGGCCGGAACACTGAAGCTTTCTTT
CASSPRGRNTEAFF
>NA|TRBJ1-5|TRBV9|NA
TGTGCCAGCAGCCCTGGGTATAGCAATCAGCCCCAGCATTTT
CASSPGYSNQPQHF
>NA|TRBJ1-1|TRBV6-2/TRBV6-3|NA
TGTGCCAGCAGTGCCTCGAGGACTGTTAGCACTGAAGCTTTCTTT
CASSASRTVSTEAFF
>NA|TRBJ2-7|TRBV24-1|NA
TGTGCCACCAGTGATTCCTCGGGGCGGACAAACTACGAGCAGTACTTC
CATSDSSGRTNYEQYF
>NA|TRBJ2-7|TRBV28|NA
TGTGCCAGCAGTCCCAACAGGGATGAGCAGTACTTC
CASSPNRDEQYF
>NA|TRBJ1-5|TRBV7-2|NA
TGTGCCAGCAGCTTCCTCGGCACCCTGGACTGGCCCCAGCATTTT
CASSFLGTLDWPQHF
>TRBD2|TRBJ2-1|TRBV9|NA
TGTGCCAGCAGCTCGAGAATTGGGACCGGGACTAGACGAGATGAGCAGTTCTTC
CASSSRIGTGTRRDEQFF
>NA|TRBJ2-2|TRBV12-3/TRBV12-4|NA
TGTGCCAGCAGCCCTAGGTACACCGGGGAGCTGTTTTTT
CASSPRYTGELFF
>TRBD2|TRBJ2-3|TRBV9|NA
TGTGCCAGCAGCGTAGAGCGGGGTGGTGGCACAGATACGCAGTATTTT
CASSVERGGGTDTQYF
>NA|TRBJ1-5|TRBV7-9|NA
TGTGCCAGCAGCTTAGGTGCTGAATCCCAGCATTTT
CASSLGAESQHF
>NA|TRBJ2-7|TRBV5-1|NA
TGCGCCAGCAGCTTGGCTGGGCAGTACGAGCAGTACTTC
CASSLAGQYEQYF
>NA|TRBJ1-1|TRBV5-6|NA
TGTGCCAGCAGCTTTTGGGTAGCGAACACTGAAGCTTTCTTT
CASSFWVANTEAFF
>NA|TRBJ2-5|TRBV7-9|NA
TGTGCCAGCAGTGGTGGGGAGACCCAGTACTTC
CASSGGETQYF
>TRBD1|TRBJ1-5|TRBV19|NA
TGTGCCAGTAGTAGTCGGGACAGATATAATCAGCCCCAGCATTTT
CASSSRDRYNQPQHF
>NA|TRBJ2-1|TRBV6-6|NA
TGTGCCAGCAGTCGCCCCGGTGGTAGAGGGGGGCGGATTAACAATGAGCAGTTCTTC
CASSRPGGRGGRINNEQFF